One and the same sample provided the 8 T cell receptor beta chains below, sequenced in a study of cytomegalovirus exposure and HLA in healthy donors. Vbeta (60) and Jbeta (13) primers were used in the PCR. Generated by immunoSEQ multiplex PCR, the TCRdb table keeps only in-frame clones and is missing some. Listed are approximately 150,000 clones; roughly 1.6% falls within the top ten. The sequenced sample consisted of PBMCs. The receptor source for this set is a woman in her forties in good health and CMV-seronegative.

The chain is built from TRBV25-1 and TRBJ2-3; 11 nucleotides match TRBD2. Germline values: CDR1 MGHDK, CDR2 SYGVNS. V shed 4 bases, J shed 2 bases, and the junction held 11 bases outside the gene matches. CDR3 size: 18 residues. CDR3 DNA sequence: TGTGCCAGCAGTGGAGAAGTGGCTAGCGGGGGGAACACAGATACGCAGTATTTT. Protein product: CASSGEVASGGNTDTQYF.

CDR3 in amino acids: CAISPGQGEPETQYF. The CDR3 DNA reads TGTGCCATCAGCCCGGGACAGGGGGAACCAGAGACCCAGTACTTC. The chain carries TRBV10-3 and TRBJ2-5, with 11 bases identical to TRBD1. Trimming at V came to 6 bases and at J to 4 bases, leaving 7 bases not matched to a gene. CDR3 length: 15 residues. The germline CDR1 and CDR2 sequences are ENHRY and SYGVKD.

The chain carries TRBV15 and TRBJ1-2; no firm D call. Germline CDR1 is LNHNV and CDR2 is YYDKDF (reference sequence). This CDR3 comprises 15 residues. Trimming left V 5 bases short and J 3 bases short, with 16 bases between. The CDR3 sequence is CATSFQTLAHYGYTF. The CDR3 bases are TGTGCCACCAGCTTCCAAACTCTAGCCCACTATGGCTACACCTTC.

J is TRBJ1-2 and V is TRBV10-3, with 10 bases identical to TRBD1. J was trimmed by 8 bases and V by 10 bases; bases with no gene match: 10. Germline V gene data show CDR1 as ENHRY and CDR2 as SYGVKD. CDR3 size: 13 residues. The CDR3 DNA follows: TGTGCCAGCTCCGGGACAGGGGATAACGGCTACACCTTC. Its protein product is CASSGTGDNGYTF.

This sequence joins TRBV23-1 and TRBJ1-1, with D possibly TRBD1 on 6 matching bases. TRBV23-1 is marked as an open reading frame, function uncertain. The CDR3 consists of 14 residues. Trimming took 0 bases from V and 7 from J, leaving 12 bases between them. This chain's CDR3 is CASSQSGGADEAFF. The CDR3 nucleotides are TGCGCCAGCAGTCAATCGGGGGGGGCGGATGAAGCTTTCTTT.

The V gene is TRBV5-1, the J gene TRBJ2-2; D perhaps matches TRBD1 (7 bases). Trimming stripped 4 bases from V and 0 bases from J, with 13 bases between. The CDR3 extends over 16 amino acids. Germline CDR1 reads SGHRS; CDR2 reads YFSETQ. As DNA, the CDR3 is TGCGCCAGCAGCCTCAGGGGGGCTACGAACACCGGGGAGCTGTTTTTT. Translated: CASSLRGATNTGELFF. The full variable domain, with the rest looked up from reference TRBV5-1 and TRBJ2-2, is KAGVTQTPRYLIKTRGQQVTLSCSPISGHRSVSWYQQTPGQGLQFLFEYFSETQRNKGNFPGRFSGRQFSNSRSEMNVSTLELGDSALYLCASSLRGATNTGELFFGEGSRLTVL.

The chain is built from TRBV5-4 and TRBJ1-4; perhaps TRBD1 as D (6 bases). From germline, CDR1 is SGHNT and CDR2 YYREEE (reference sequence). The CDR3 sequence is 18 residues long. V dropped 0 bases and J dropped 3 bases, with 18 bases sitting between them. CDR3 region: CASSLGLPGVNSNEKLFF. The CDR3 DNA is TGTGCCAGCAGCTTGGGACTTCCAGGGGTCAATTCTAATGAAAAACTGTTTTTT.

The genes are TRBV18 and TRBJ1-2; 8 bases fit TRBD1. After removal of 3 bases from V and 8 bases from J, the junction contained 5 bases not matched to a gene. The germline V gene encodes CDR1 KGHSH and CDR2 LQKENI. The CDR3 runs 13 residues. CDR3 sequence reads: CASSPYDRGGYTF. The CDR3 bases are TGTGCCAGCTCACCGTATGACAGGGGCGGCTACACCTTC.